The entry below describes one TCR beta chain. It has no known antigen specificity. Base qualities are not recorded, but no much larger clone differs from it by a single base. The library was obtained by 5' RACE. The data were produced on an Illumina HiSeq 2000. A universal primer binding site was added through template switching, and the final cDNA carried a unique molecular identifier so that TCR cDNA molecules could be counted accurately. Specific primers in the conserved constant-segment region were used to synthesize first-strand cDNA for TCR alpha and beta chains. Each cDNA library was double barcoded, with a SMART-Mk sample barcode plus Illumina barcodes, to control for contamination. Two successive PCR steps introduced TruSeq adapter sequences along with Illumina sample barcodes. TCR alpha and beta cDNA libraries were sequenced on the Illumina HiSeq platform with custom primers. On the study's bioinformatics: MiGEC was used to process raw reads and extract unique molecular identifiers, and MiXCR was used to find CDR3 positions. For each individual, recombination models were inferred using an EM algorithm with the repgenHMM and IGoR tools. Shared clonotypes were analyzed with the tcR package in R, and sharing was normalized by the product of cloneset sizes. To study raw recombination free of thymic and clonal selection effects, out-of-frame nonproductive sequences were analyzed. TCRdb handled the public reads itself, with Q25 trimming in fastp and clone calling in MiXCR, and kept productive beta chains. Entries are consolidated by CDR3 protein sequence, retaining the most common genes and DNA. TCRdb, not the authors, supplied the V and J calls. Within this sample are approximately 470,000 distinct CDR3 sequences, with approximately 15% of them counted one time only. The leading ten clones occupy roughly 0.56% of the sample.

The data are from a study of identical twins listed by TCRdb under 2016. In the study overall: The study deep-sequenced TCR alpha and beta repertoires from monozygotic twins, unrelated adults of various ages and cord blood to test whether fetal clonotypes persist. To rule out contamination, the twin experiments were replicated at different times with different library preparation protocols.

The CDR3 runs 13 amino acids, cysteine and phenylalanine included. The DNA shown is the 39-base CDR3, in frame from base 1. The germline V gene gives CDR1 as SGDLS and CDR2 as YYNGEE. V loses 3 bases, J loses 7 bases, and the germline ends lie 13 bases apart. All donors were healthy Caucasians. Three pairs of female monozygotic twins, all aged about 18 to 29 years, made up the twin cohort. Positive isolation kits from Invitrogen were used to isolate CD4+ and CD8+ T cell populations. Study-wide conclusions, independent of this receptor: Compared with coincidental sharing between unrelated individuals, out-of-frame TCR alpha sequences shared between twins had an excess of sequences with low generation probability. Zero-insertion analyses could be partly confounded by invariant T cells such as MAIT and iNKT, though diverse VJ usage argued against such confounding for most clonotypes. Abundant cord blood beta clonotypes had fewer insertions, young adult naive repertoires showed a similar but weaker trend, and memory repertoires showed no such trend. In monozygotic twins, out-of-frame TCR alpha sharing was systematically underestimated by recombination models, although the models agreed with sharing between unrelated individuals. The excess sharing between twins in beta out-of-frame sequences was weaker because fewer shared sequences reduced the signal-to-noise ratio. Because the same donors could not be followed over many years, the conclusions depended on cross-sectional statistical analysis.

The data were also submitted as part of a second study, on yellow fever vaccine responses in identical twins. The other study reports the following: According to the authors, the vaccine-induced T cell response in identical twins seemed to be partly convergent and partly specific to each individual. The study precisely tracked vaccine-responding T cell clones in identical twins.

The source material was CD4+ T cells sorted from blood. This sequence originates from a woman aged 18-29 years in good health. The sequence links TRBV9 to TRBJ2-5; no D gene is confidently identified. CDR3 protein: CASSEEGLGTQYF. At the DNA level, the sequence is TGTGCCAGCAGCGAAGAAGGGCTAGGGACCCAGTACTTC.